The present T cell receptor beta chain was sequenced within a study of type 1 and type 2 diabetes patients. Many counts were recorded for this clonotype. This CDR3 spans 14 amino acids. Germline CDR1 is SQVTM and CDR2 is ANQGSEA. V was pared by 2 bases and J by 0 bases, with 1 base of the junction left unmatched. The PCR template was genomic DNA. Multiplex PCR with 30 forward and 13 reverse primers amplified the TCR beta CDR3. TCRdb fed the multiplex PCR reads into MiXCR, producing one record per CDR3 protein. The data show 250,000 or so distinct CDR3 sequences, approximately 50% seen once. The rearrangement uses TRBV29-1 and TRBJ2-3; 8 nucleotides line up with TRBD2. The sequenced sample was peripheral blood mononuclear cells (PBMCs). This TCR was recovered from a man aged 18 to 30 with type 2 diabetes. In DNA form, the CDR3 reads TGCAGCGTTGAACGACTAGCGAGCACAGATACGCAGTATTTT. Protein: CSVERLASTDTQYF.